Listed below are T cell receptor beta chains from one sample, sequenced in a study of blood T cell repertoires in COVID-19. TCRdb keeps only in-frame clones here, not all; method: immunoSEQ multiplex PCR. The repertoire holds approximately 250,000 clones, with 88% as singletons. Sample: PBMCs or T cells enriched from blood (not recorded which). These receptors originate from a woman aged 35 to 49 with acute COVID-19. CDR3s include the opening cysteine and the closing phenylalanine or tryptophan. D genes are given only for firm matches. Only part of the rows carry a size: once, few, many, or a class if the clone is expanded.

j_call v_call cdr3_length d_call clone_size cdr3_aa cdr3_nt
TRBJ2-1 TRBV5-1 16 TRBD2 - CASSLISGRAFNEQFF TGCGCCAGCAGCTTAATTAGCGGGAGGGCCTTCAATGAGCAGTTCTTC
TRBJ2-3 TRBV7-9 12 - - CASSSVSDTQYF TGTGCCAGCAGCTCCGTATCTGATACGCAGTATTTT
TRBJ1-2 TRBV19 16 TRBD1 - CASSDPGTAAGYGYTF TGTGCCAGTAGTGACCCCGGGACAGCGGCGGGCTATGGCTACACCTTC
TRBJ1-4 TRBV30 12 TRBD1 - CAWGTGIQRLFF TGTGCCTGGGGGACAGGGATTCAACGGCTGTTTTTT
TRBJ2-3 TRBV9 17 TRBD2 - CASSVVPGTSGTDTQYF TGTGCCAGCAGCGTAGTTCCCGGGACTAGCGGCACAGATACGCAGTATTTT
TRBJ2-3 TRBV6-5 15 TRBD1 few CASSLQGAGTDTQYF TGTGCCAGCAGCTTACAGGGGGCGGGGACAGATACGCAGTATTTT
TRBJ2-3 TRBV29-1 12 TRBD2 - CSVGLEPDTQYF TGCAGCGTAGGACTAGAACCAGATACGCAGTATTTT
TRBJ2-5 TRBV29-1 15 TRBD2 - CSVPREAGGGETQYF TGCAGCGTCCCAAGGGAAGCGGGAGGGGGAGAGACCCAGTACTTC
TRBJ2-3 TRBV9 21 TRBD2 - CASSLGPESMVLAGALSTQYF TGTGCCAGCAGCCTCGGACCCGAATCCATGGTTTTAGCGGGAGCCCTTAGTACGCAGTATTTT
TRBJ2-7 TRBV5-1 15 - - CASSLSDTQMYEQYF TGCGCCAGCAGCTTGTCGGACACTCAGATGTACGAGCAGTACTTC
TRBJ2-1 TRBV7-6 18 TRBD2 - CASSAAFPGTSGRNEQFF TGTGCCAGCAGCGCAGCATTTCCCGGGACTAGCGGGAGAAATGAGCAGTTCTTC
TRBJ2-1 TRBV19 15 TRBD2 - CASTLAGPLGNEQFF TGTGCCAGTACCCTAGCGGGACCCCTCGGCAATGAGCAGTTCTTC
TRBJ1-5 TRBV28 17 TRBD1 once CATSPNRGRGNGQPQHF TGTGCCACTTCCCCAAATAGGGGGCGGGGTAATGGTCAGCCCCAGCATTTT
TRBJ2-1 TRBV14 13 - many CASSPGTHNEQFF TGTGCCAGCAGCCCCGGGACTCATAATGAGCAGTTCTTC
TRBJ2-7 TRBV5-1 14 - - CASSLGVARGEQYF TGCGCCAGCAGCTTGGGAGTAGCCCGGGGCGAGCAGTACTTC
TRBJ1-1 TRBV5-6 15 TRBD1 once CASRNSGDSNTEAFF TGTGCCAGCAGGAACTCCGGGGACAGCAACACTGAAGCTTTCTTT
TRBJ1-1 TRBV10-1 12 - - CASSGRETEAFF TGCGCCAGCAGTGGACGGGAGACTGAAGCTTTCTTT
TRBJ2-1 TRBV11-2 15 TRBD1 - CASSPGTGGGNEQFF TGTGCCAGCAGCCCAGGGACAGGGGGAGGCAATGAGCAGTTCTTC
TRBJ1-1 TRBV29-1 14 TRBD1 - CSVAPGQANTEAFF TGCAGCGTCGCCCCAGGACAGGCGAACACTGAAGCTTTCTTT
TRBJ1-1 TRBV9 16 TRBD1 - CASSVGQGVMNTEAFF TGTGCCAGCAGCGTGGGACAGGGAGTAATGAACACTGAAGCTTTCTTT
TRBJ1-2 TRBV9 13 TRBD1 - CASGGTENVGYTF TGTGCCAGCGGAGGGACAGAGAACGTTGGCTACACCTTC
TRBJ1-5 TRBV19 15 TRBD1 once CASSPTGGSNQPQHF TGTGCCAGTAGTCCGACAGGGGGCAGCAATCAGCCCCAGCATTTT
TRBJ1-2 TRBV25-1 13 - - CASSATGPEGYTF TGTGCCAGCAGTGCCACAGGGCCTGAGGGCTACACCTTC